This TCR beta chain was recorded in a study of cytomegalovirus exposure and HLA in healthy donors. The study, taken as a whole, reports: In vitro checks showed that a few CMV-associated chains really do target CMV antigens.

About this clone itself: Its antigen is currently unknown.

Primers included in the PCR were 60 Vbeta and 13 Jbeta primers. Here immunoSEQ multiplex PCR was the method, and the copy in TCRdb shows in-frame clones only, minus some. The data show under 100,000 clones, 77% seen once. Germline values: CDR1 MGHRA, CDR2 YSYEKL. This CDR3 has 13 residues. V lost 3 bases and J 5 bases, leaving 11 bases between the germline ends. Sequenced input: PBMCs. The clonotype was recovered from a boy aged 10-17 years in good health and CMV-seronegative. J is TRBJ2-7 and V is TRBV4-1; maybe TRBD1 (6 bases). CDR3 loop: CASSQKQGNEQYF. DNA for the CDR3: TGCGCCAGCAGCCAGAAACAGGGAAACGAGCAGTACTTC.